These 10 T cell receptor beta chains were all obtained from the same sample, sequenced in a study of blood T cell repertoires in COVID-19. TCRdb's copy holds only in-frame clones and misses some; the assay was immunoSEQ multiplex PCR. The sample consists of roughly 26,000 clones, about nine tenths of them appearing once. The sequenced sample was peripheral blood. These receptors came from a human donor in a cohort sampled during active COVID-19.

CDR3 nucleotide sequence: TGTGCCAGCTCACAGTCACGGGCGGGGAATTCACCCCTCCACTTT. Its translation: CASSQSRAGNSPLHF. This chain links TRBV18 with TRBJ1-6, with D hard to call. The CDR3 is 15 amino acids. Trimming removed 4 bases at V and 7 bases at J, with 14 bases between. From germline, CDR1 is KGHSH and CDR2 LQKENI.

The V call is TRBV5-1, the J call TRBJ2-5; 7 positions agree with TRBD1. V was pared by 0 bases and J by 5 bases, with 7 bases of the junction left unmatched. CDR3 length equals 15 residues. From germline, CDR1 is SGHRS and CDR2 YFSETQ. CDR3 residues: CASSLADREWETQYF. DNA for the CDR3: TGCGCCAGCAGCTTGGCTGACAGGGAGTGGGAGACCCAGTACTTC.

The chain is built from TRBV6-1 and TRBJ2-7, with D tentatively TRBD1 (5 bases). CDR1 is MNHNS, CDR2 SASEGT, per germline. The CDR3 consists of 13 residues. Trimming cost V 2 bases and J 3 bases, with 8 bases left between them. CDR3 coding DNA: TGTGCCAGCAGTGAAACGACAGACTACGAGCAGTACGTC. Protein sequence: CASSETTDYEQYV.

This chain links TRBV11-2 with TRBJ1-2; 7 bases fit TRBD1. Germline loops: CDR1 SGHAT, CDR2 FQNNGV. The CDR3 loop spans 13 amino acids. J gave up 7 bases and V 5 bases, and 7 bases lay outside the gene matches. The CDR3: CASSPSDRAGYTF. DNA of the CDR3: TGTGCCAGCAGCCCCTCCGACAGGGCTGGCTACACCTTC. Drawing the rest from reference TRBV11-2 and TRBJ1-2, the complete variable domain is EAGVAQSPRYKIIEKRQSVAFWCNPISGHATLYWYQQILGQGPKLLIQFQNNGVVDDSQLPKDRFSAERLKGVDSTLKIQPAKLEDSAVYLCASSPSDRAGYTFGSGTRLTVV.

As DNA, the CDR3 is TGCAGTGCTAGTTTTCTAGGAGAAGATGACCCAAATACGCAGTATTTT. Protein sequence: CSASFLGEDDPNTQYF. The genes are TRBV20-1 and TRBJ2-3; D gene unclear. The CDR3 covers 16 residues. Germline CDR1 reads DFQATT; CDR2 reads SNEGSKA (reference sequence). V shed 3 bases and J shed 7 bases, with 23 bases lying between them.

The V call is TRBV4-2, the J call TRBJ2-2; 9 nucleotides line up with TRBD1. V dropped 5 bases and J dropped 4; count of bases not matched to a gene: 8. The CDR3 consists of 16 residues. Germline V gene data show CDR1 as LGHNA and CDR2 as YNFKEQ. CDR3 DNA: TGTGCCAGCAGCTCCCGGGACAGGGATCCCACCGGGGAGCTGTTTTTT. This codes for CASSSRDRDPTGELFF.

CDR3 in amino acids: CASSRGGNYGYTF. The CDR3 DNA sequence: TGTGCCAGCAGTAGGGGGGGGAACTATGGCTACACCTTC. The rearrangement joins TRBV25-1 to TRBJ1-2, with D perhaps matching TRBD1 (6 bases). V lost 5 bases and J 2 bases, leaving 9 bases between the germline ends. Germline assignment: CDR1 MGHDK and CDR2 SYGVNS. This CDR3 is built from 13 residues.

The J gene is TRBJ1-3, the V gene TRBV12-5, with D perhaps TRBD1 (5 bases). CDR1 is LGHNT and CDR2 is FRNRAP in the germline V gene. The CDR3 consists of 14 residues. Between the trimmed V and J ends, which lost 7 bases and 4 bases, there was a span of 14 bases. The CDR3 loop reads CASAPDWGGNTIYF. CDR3 nucleotides: TGTGCTAGTGCCCCCGATTGGGGCGGAAACACCATATATTTT.

The chain joins TRBV7-9 to TRBJ1-1; D is unresolved. The CDR3 spans 12 residues. Trimming took off 5 bases at V and 8 bases at J, with 12 bases between the two ends. Per the germline V gene, CDR1 is SEHNR and CDR2 is FQNEAQ (reference sequence). CDR3 in DNA: TGTGCCAGCAGCCTGACGGGAGGCGAAGCTTTCTTT. It translates to CASSLTGGEAFF. Using reference TRBV7-9 and TRBJ1-1 for the parts outside the CDR3, the full variable domain is DTGVSQNPRHKITKRGQNVTFRCDPISEHNRLYWYRQTLGQGPEFLTYFQNEAQLEKSRLLSDRFSAERPKGSFSTLEIQRTEQGDSAMYLCASSLTGGEAFFGQGTRLTVV.

The gene calls are TRBV5-1 and TRBJ2-2; D call uncertain. CDR1 SGHRS and CDR2 YFSETQ come from the germline V gene. Trimming removed 2 bases at V and 4 bases at J, with 18 bases between. The CDR3 runs to 17 residues. The CDR3 here is CASSFFIVSPSTGELFF. CDR3 nucleotides: TGCGCCAGCAGCTTTTTTATTGTTAGCCCCAGCACCGGGGAGCTGTTTTTT.